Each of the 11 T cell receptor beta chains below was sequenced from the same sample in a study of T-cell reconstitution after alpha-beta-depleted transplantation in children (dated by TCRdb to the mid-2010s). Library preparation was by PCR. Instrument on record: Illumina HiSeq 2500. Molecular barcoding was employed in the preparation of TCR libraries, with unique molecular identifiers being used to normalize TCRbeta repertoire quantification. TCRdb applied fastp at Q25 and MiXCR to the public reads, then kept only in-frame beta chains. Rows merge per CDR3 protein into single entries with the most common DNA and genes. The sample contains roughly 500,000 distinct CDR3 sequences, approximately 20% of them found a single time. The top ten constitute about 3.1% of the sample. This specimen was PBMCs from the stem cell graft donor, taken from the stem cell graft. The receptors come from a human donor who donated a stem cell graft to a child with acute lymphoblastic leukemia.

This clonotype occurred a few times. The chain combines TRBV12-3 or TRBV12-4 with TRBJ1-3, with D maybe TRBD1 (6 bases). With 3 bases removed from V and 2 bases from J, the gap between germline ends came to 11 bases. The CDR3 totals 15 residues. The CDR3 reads CASSFRQGTGNTIYF. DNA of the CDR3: TGTGCCAGCAGTTTTAGGCAGGGGACTGGAAACACCATATATTTT.

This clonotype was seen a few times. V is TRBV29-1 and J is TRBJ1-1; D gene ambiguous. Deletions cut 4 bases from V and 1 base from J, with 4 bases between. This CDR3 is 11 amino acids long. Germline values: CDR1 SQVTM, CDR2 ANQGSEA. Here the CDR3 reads CSVVSNTEAFF. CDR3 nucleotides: TGCAGCGTTGTATCGAACACTGAAGCTTTCTTT.

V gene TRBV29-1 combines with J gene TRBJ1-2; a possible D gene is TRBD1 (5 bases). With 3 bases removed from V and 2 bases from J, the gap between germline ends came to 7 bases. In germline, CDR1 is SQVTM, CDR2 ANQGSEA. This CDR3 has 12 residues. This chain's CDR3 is CSVDEGNYGYTF. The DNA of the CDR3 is TGCAGCGTTGATGAGGGGAACTATGGCTACACCTTC.

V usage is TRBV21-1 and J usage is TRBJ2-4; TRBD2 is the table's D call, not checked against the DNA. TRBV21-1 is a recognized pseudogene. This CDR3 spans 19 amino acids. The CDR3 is CASSKVRSALHLAKNIQYF. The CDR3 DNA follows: TGTGCCAGCAGCAAAGTTAGGAGCGCACTCCATCTAGCCAAAAACATTCAGTACTTC.

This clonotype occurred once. Here the CDR3 DNA reads TGCAGCGTTGTCCCCGGGAACTCCTACGAGCAGTACTTC. It codes for CSVVPGNSYEQYF. The chain combines TRBV29-1 with TRBJ2-7, with D perhaps TRBD2 (5 bases). Germline V gene sequence: CDR1 SQVTM, CDR2 ANQGSEA. V lost 4 bases, J lost 0 bases, and 10 bases lay in between. CDR3 length: 13 residues.

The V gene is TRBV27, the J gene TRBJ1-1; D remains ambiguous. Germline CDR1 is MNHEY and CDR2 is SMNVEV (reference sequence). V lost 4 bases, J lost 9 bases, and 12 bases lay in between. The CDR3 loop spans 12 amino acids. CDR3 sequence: CASSSRGGKAFF. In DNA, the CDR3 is TGTGCCAGCAGTTCCCGGGGAGGGAAAGCTTTCTTT.

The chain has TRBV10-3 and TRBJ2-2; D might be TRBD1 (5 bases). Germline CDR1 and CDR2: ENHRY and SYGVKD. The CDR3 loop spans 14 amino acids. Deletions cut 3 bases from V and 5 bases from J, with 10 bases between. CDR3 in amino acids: CAISENAGTGELFF. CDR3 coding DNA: TGTGCCATCAGTGAAAACGCAGGGACCGGGGAGCTGTTTTTT.

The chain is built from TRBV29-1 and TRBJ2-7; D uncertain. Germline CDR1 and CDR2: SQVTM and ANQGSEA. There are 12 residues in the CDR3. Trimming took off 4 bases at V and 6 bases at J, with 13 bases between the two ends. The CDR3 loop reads CSVALGNGEQYF. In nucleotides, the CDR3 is TGCAGCGTTGCCTTGGGAAACGGCGAGCAGTACTTC.

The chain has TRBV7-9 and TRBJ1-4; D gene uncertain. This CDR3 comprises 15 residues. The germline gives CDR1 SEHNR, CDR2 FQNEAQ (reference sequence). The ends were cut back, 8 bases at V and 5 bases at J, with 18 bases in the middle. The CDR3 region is CASRPRDLPNEKLFF. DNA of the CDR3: TGTGCCAGCCGGCCGCGCGATCTTCCCAATGAAAAACTGTTTTTT.

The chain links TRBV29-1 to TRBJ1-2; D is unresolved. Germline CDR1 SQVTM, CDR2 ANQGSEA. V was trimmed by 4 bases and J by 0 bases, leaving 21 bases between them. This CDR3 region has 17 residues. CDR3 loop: CSVVAPEPYSSNYGYTF. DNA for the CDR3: TGCAGCGTTGTTGCACCGGAGCCCTATTCTTCTAACTATGGCTACACCTTC.

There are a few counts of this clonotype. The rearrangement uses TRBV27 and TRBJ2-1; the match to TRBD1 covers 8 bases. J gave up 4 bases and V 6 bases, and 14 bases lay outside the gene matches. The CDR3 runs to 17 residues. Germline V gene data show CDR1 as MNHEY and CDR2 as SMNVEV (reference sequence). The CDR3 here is CASSSPIRTGSYNEQFF. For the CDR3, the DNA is TGTGCCAGCAGCTCGCCCATAAGGACAGGGTCGTACAATGAGCAGTTCTTC.